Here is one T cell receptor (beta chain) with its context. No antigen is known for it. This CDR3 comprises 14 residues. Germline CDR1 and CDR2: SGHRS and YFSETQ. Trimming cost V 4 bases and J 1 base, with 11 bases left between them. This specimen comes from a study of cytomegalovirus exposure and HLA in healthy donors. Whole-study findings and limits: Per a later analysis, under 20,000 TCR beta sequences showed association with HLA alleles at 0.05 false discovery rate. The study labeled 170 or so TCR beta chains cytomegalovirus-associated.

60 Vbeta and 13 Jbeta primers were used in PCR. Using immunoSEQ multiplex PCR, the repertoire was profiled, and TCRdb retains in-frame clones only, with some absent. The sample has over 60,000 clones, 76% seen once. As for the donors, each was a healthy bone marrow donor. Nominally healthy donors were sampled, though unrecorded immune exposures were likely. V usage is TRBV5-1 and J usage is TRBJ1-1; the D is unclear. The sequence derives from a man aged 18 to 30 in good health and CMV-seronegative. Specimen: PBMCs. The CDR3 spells CASSNIGGNTEAFF. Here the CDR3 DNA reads TGCGCCAGCAGCAACATCGGCGGGAACACTGAAGCTTTCTTT. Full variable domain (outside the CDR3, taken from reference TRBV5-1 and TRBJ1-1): KAGVTQTPRYLIKTRGQQVTLSCSPISGHRSVSWYQQTPGQGLQFLFEYFSETQRNKGNFPGRFSGRQFSNSRSEMNVSTLELGDSALYLCASSNIGGNTEAFFGQGTRLTVV.